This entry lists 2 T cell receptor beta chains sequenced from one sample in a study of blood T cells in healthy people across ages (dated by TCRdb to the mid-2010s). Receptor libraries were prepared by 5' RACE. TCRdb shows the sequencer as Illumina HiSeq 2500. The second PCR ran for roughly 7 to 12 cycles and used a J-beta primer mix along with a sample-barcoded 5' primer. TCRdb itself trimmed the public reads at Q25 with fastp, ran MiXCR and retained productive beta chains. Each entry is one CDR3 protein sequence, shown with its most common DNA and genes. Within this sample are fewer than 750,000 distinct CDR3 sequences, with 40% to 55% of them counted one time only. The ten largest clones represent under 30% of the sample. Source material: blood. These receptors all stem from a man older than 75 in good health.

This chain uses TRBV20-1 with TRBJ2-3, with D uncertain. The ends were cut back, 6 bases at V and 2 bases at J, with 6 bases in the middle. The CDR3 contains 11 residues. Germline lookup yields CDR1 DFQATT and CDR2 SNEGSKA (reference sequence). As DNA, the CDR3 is TGCAGTGCCCCCTTCACAGATACGCAGTATTTT. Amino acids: CSAPFTDTQYF.

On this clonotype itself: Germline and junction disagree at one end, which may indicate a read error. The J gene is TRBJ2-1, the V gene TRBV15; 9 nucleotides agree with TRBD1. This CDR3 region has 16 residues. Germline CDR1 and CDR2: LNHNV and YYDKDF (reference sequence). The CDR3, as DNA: TGTGCCACCGGCAGGGGCCGGGACAGGGCCTACAATGAGCAGTTCTTC. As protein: CATGRGRDRAYNEQFF.